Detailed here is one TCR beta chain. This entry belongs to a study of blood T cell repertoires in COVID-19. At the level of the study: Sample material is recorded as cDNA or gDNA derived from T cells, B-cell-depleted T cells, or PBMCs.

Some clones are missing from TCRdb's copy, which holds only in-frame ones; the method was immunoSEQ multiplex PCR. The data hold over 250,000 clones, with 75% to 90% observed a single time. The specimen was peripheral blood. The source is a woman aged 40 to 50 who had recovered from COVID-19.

The CDR3, as DNA: TGCAGCGTCGAAACCGGACAGGGCGAAGCTTTCTTT. It codes for CSVETGQGEAFF. The gene calls are TRBV29-1 and TRBJ1-1, with TRBD1 matching 8 bases. J lost 8 bases, V lost 6 bases, and 8 bases had no gene match. The CDR3 length is 12 residues. Germline assignment: CDR1 SQVTM and CDR2 ANQGSEA.